The rows below give T cell receptor beta chains drawn from one sample of a study of blood T cell repertoires in COVID-19. The assay was immunoSEQ multiplex PCR, and TCRdb's table has in-frame clones only and misses some. Of some 120,000 clones in the sample, roughly four fifths were seen once. The sequenced sample consisted of peripheral blood. Receptor source: a woman aged 45 to 65 with acute or convalescent COVID-19. Each CDR3 is given with its conserved first and last residue. Fields, in order: V gene, D gene, clone size, J gene, CDR3 protein, CDR3 DNA. The D gene is left open where the match is weak. Expanded clones get a size class; other rows say once, few or many, or leave the size out.

>TRBV7-6|TRBD1|NA|TRBJ1-3
CASSSGTGSSGNTIYF
TGTGCCAGCAGCTCCGGGACAGGGAGCTCTGGAAACACCATATATTTT
>TRBV18|NA|NA|TRBJ1-1
CASSPPSNRAEAFF
TGTGCCAGCTCACCACCGAGTAACAGGGCTGAAGCTTTCTTT
>TRBV5-1|NA|NA|TRBJ1-4
CASSNPQGSGEKLFF
TGCGCCAGCAGCAACCCCCAGGGTTCCGGTGAAAAACTGTTTTTT
>TRBV3-1/TRBV3-2|TRBD1|NA|TRBJ1-2
CASSQADREGGYTF
TGTGCCAGCAGCCAAGCCGACAGGGAAGGCGGCTACACCTTC
>TRBV19|NA|NA|TRBJ1-2
CASSVGQNYGYTF
TGTGCCAGTAGCGTGGGGCAGAACTATGGCTACACCTTC
>TRBV18|NA|once|TRBJ2-1
CASSPQEGQSYNEQFF
TGTGCCAGCTCACCACAGGAGGGACAGAGTTACAATGAGCAGTTCTTC
>TRBV3-1/TRBV3-2|TRBD1|NA|TRBJ1-2
CASSQGNRDRRFYGYTF
TGTGCCAGCAGCCAAGGCAATCGGGACAGAAGATTCTATGGCTACACCTTC
>TRBV3-1/TRBV3-2|TRBD2|few|TRBJ2-7
CASSQRRLAGGFNEQYF
TGTGCCAGCAGCCAGAGAAGACTAGCGGGGGGTTTCAACGAGCAGTACTTC
>TRBV3-1/TRBV3-2|NA|NA|TRBJ1-5
CASSQGGNQPQHF
TGTGCCAGCAGCCAAGGAGGAAATCAGCCCCAGCATTTT
>TRBV18|TRBD1|NA|TRBJ1-1
CASSPPRQGGMNTEAFF
TGTGCCAGCTCACCACCGCGCCAGGGGGGAATGAACACTGAAGCTTTCTTT
>TRBV7-6|NA|few|TRBJ1-6
CASSLAGRGDSPLHF
TGTGCCAGCAGCTTAGCCGGCAGGGGAGATTCACCCCTCCACTTT
>TRBV19|NA|few|TRBJ2-7
CAITDISYEQYF
TGTGCCATAACTGACATCTCCTACGAGCAGTACTTC
>TRBV3-1/TRBV3-2|NA|NA|TRBJ1-2
CASSQHDRQANYGYTF
TGTGCCAGCAGCCAACATGACAGGCAAGCTAACTATGGCTACACCTTC
>TRBV9|NA|NA|TRBJ1-1
CASSVEGGNTEAFF
TGTGCCAGCAGCGTAGAAGGGGGAAACACTGAAGCTTTCTTT
>TRBV2|TRBD1|NA|TRBJ1-5
CASSETGSRDQPQHF
TGTGCCAGCAGTGAGACAGGGAGTCGGGATCAGCCCCAGCATTTT
>TRBV9|TRBD1|few|TRBJ1-2
CASSVVAGGFTYGYTF
TGTGCCAGCAGCGTAGTAGCAGGGGGATTTACCTATGGCTACACCTTC
>TRBV6-1|TRBD1|NA|TRBJ1-2
CASSEGTGPNYGYTF
TGTGCCAGCAGTGAGGGGACAGGCCCTAACTATGGCTACACCTTC
>TRBV6-5|TRBD1|NA|TRBJ2-7
CASSPGQGASNEQYF
TGTGCCAGCAGCCCGGGACAGGGGGCTAGCAACGAGCAGTACTTC
>TRBV18|NA|NA|TRBJ2-3
CASSYNSRDTQYF
TGTGCCAGCTCGTACAACTCTAGAGATACGCAGTATTTT
>TRBV3-1/TRBV3-2|NA|NA|TRBJ2-1
CASEGSYNEQFF
TGTGCCAGCGAGGGCTCCTACAATGAGCAGTTCTTC
>TRBV23-1|NA|once|TRBJ1-1
CASSQSNQGNTEAFF
TGCGCCAGCAGTCAATCGAACCAGGGGAACACTGAAGCTTTCTTT
>TRBV3-1/TRBV3-2|NA|NA|TRBJ2-2
CASSQGQNTGELFF
TGTGCCAGCAGCCAAGGGCAGAACACCGGGGAGCTGTTTTTT
>TRBV11-3|TRBD2|NA|TRBJ2-7
CASSLDSQREEQYF
TGTGCCAGCAGCTTAGATTCCCAGCGGGAAGAGCAGTACTTC
>TRBV7-3|TRBD1|NA|TRBJ1-1
CASSLSGTARTEAFF
TGTGCCAGCAGCTTAAGTGGGACAGCGAGAACTGAAGCTTTCTTT
>TRBV29-1|NA|few|TRBJ2-5
CSVGSGDRQETQYF
TGCAGCGTTGGAAGCGGGGACAGGCAAGAGACCCAGTACTTC
>TRBV6-1|TRBD1|once|TRBJ1-1
CASSDPGQGLGEAFF
TGTGCCAGCAGTGACCCCGGACAGGGGTTGGGTGAAGCTTTCTTT
>TRBV6-5|TRBD1|NA|TRBJ2-2
CASSYKGTGTTGELFF
TGTGCCAGCAGTTACAAGGGGACAGGGACCACCGGGGAGCTGTTTTTT
>TRBV30|TRBD1|NA|TRBJ1-5
CAWSRHPGQSSNQPQHF
TGTGCCTGGAGCCGGCACCCGGGACAGTCTAGCAATCAGCCCCAGCATTTT
>TRBV5-1|TRBD2|NA|TRBJ2-7
CASSGSSGGAVEQYF
TGCGCCAGCAGCGGTAGTAGCGGGGGGGCTGTCGAGCAGTACTTC
>TRBV28|NA|NA|TRBJ2-1
CASSHLSGNEQFF
TGTGCCAGCAGTCACCTTAGCGGCAATGAGCAGTTCTTC
>TRBV28|TRBD1|few|TRBJ1-5
CASSLIGQGGNQPQHF
TGTGCCAGCAGTTTAATCGGACAGGGAGGCAATCAGCCCCAGCATTTT
>TRBV19|TRBD1|few|TRBJ1-2
CASRRTGPNYGYTF
TGTGCCAGTAGGAGGACAGGACCTAACTATGGCTACACCTTC
>TRBV5-4|NA|few|TRBJ2-1
CASSPDSHNEQFF
TGTGCCAGCAGCCCGGACAGTCACAATGAGCAGTTCTTC
>TRBV5-1|TRBD1|NA|TRBJ2-2
CASRLGTGGLNTGELFF
TGCGCCAGCAGACTCGGGACAGGGGGTTTGAACACCGGGGAGCTGTTTTTT
>TRBV7-7|NA|few|TRBJ1-6
CASSTRTAHHNSPLHF
TGTGCTAGCAGCACCAGGACAGCGCATCATAATTCACCCCTCCACTTT
>TRBV10-3|TRBD1|NA|TRBJ1-1
CAIKTGDRGTEAFF
TGTGCCATAAAGACAGGGGATCGGGGCACTGAAGCTTTCTTT
>TRBV4-2|NA|NA|TRBJ1-1
CASSQGPGVNTEAFF
TGTGCCAGCAGCCAAGGGCCCGGGGTGAACACTGAAGCTTTCTTT
>TRBV19|NA|NA|TRBJ1-2
CASSILVGQSVNYGYTF
TGTGCCAGTAGTATCCTAGTCGGACAGTCCGTTAACTATGGCTACACCTTC
>TRBV1|NA|NA|TRBJ2-3
CTSSLVIEADTQYF
TGCACCAGCAGCCTAGTGATCGAGGCAGATACGCAGTATTTT
>TRBV9|NA|NA|TRBJ1-5
CASSVDPSQPQHF
TGTGCCAGCAGCGTAGATCCATCCCAGCCCCAGCATTTT
>TRBV11-2|TRBD1|NA|TRBJ2-6
CASSLGDSFSGANVLTF
TGTGCCAGCAGCTTGGGGGACAGCTTCTCTGGGGCCAACGTCCTGACTTTC
>TRBV9|TRBD1|once|TRBJ2-1
CASSLGQGGYNEQFF
TGTGCCAGCAGCCTGGGACAGGGGGGTTACAATGAGCAGTTCTTC
>TRBV3-1/TRBV3-2|TRBD2|NA|TRBJ2-3
CASSQGNSGSADTQYF
TGTGCCAGCAGCCAGGGGAATAGCGGGAGCGCCGATACGCAGTATTTT
>TRBV7-9|TRBD1|NA|TRBJ1-2
CASSTGTGGLTGYTF
TGTGCCAGCAGCACCGGGACAGGGGGGCTGACTGGCTACACCTTC
>TRBV19|TRBD2|NA|TRBJ2-2
CASSIVQGRDTGELFF
TGTGCCAGTAGTATAGTCCAAGGGAGGGACACCGGGGAGCTGTTTTTT
>TRBV6-5|TRBD1|NA|TRBJ2-7
CASSSRDRGSYEQYF
TGTGCCAGCAGTTCCCGGGACAGGGGTTCCTACGAGCAGTACTTC
>TRBV29-1|NA|NA|TRBJ1-2
CSAAPRGFGDGYTF
TGCAGCGCCGCGCCCCGGGGTTTCGGAGATGGCTACACCTTC
>TRBV4-1|TRBD1|NA|TRBJ1-6
CASSQTGGGSPLHF
TGCGCCAGCAGCCAGACAGGGGGCGGTTCACCCCTCCACTTT